This record concerns one TCR beta chain sequence. The source of the sample is a study of blood T cell repertoires in COVID-19. Study context: Italy, Spain and the United States were the sources of the convalescent and acute COVID-19 samples. PBMCs, B-cell-depleted T cells, or T cells were the source of the cDNA or gDNA that made up the material.

The length of the CDR3 is 13 residues. Germline assignment: CDR1 MRHNA and CDR2 SNTAGT. V was trimmed by 0 bases and J by 10 bases, leaving 10 bases between them. Patients at the Seattle site were enrolled during active infection and followed longitudinally. In the authors' workflow: Cell counts per sample came from amplifying reference gene primers. Assay used: immunoSEQ multiplex PCR; TCRdb lists only in-frame clones, some missing. V and J calls and clone size come straight from that table; D and trimming were deduced from the DNA. The repertoire consists of about 150,000 clones, with about 85% occurring once and the leading ten covering roughly 8.3%.

The chain recombines TRBV6-4 with TRBJ2-1; D ambiguous. Material for sequencing was peripheral blood. The TCR comes from a woman aged 55-75 years with COVID-19, enrolled during active disease. The CDR3 reads CASSDSVRSEQFF. In nucleotides, the CDR3 is TGTGCCAGCAGTGACTCGGTCAGGTCCGAGCAGTTCTTC.